The 5 T cell receptor beta chains reported below all come from one sample, sequenced in a study of T cell clonotyping in hematopoietic cell transplantation. The method was immunoSEQ multiplex PCR; TCRdb's version includes in-frame clones alone and lacks a portion of them. The repertoire has about 16,000 clones, over 75% of them found once; the top ten carry 3.5% to 4.5%. The sequencing input was peripheral blood mononuclear cells. These receptors all come from a woman in her thirties or forties in good health. Some clones in this sample may be carry-over from other donors' samples.

The genes are TRBV4-3 and TRBJ2-2, with D maybe TRBD1 (5 bases). V gave up 6 bases and J gave up 4 bases, with 21 bases separating them. This CDR3 spans 17 amino acids. Germline CDR1 reads LGHNA; CDR2 reads YSLEER. Here the CDR3 reads CASSAGKSSWGTGELFF. CDR3 in DNA: TGCGCCAGCAGTGCAGGGAAATCTTCCTGGGGCACCGGGGAGCTGTTTTTT.

The chain combines TRBV29-1 with TRBJ2-7, with 8 bases lining up with TRBD2. This CDR3 is 13 amino acids long. CDR1 SQVTM and CDR2 ANQGSEA come from the germline V gene. J was trimmed by 6 bases and V by 4 bases; bases with no gene match: 8. As DNA, the CDR3 is TGCAGCGTTGTAGTAGCGGGAAGTTCCGAGCAGTACTTC. Its protein is CSVVVAGSSEQYF.

The chain employs TRBV2 and TRBJ2-5; D perhaps matches TRBD1 (6 bases). The germline V and J ends were trimmed by 11 bases and 0 bases, with 10 bases remaining between them. CDR3 length: 12 residues. The germline V gene encodes CDR1 SNHLY and CDR2 FYNNEI. CDR3 bases: TGTGCCGTCGACAGGAACCAAGAGACCCAGTACTTC. Amino acid sequence: CAVDRNQETQYF. The complete variable domain, with remaining parts taken from reference TRBV2 and TRBJ2-5, reads EPEVTQTPSHQVTQMGQEVILRCVPISNHLYFYWYRQILGQKVEFLVSFYNNEISEKSEIFDDQFSVERPDGSNFTLKIRSTKLEDSAMYFCAVDRNQETQYFGPGTRLLVL.

The chain employs TRBV19 and TRBJ1-5, with D tentatively TRBD1 (6 bases). The V gene's germline CDR1 is LNHDA and CDR2 SQIVND (reference sequence). The CDR3 sequence is 15 residues long. V lost 5 bases to trimming and J lost 7 bases, with 18 bases between them. The CDR3 DNA is TGTGCCAGTAGTGCCCTCGAGGGACAAGGGCAGCCCCAGCATTTT. Protein: CASSALEGQGQPQHF. The variable domain in full, completed from reference TRBV19 and TRBJ1-5, reads DGGITQSPKYLFRKEGQNVTLSCEQNLNHDAMYWYRQDPGQGLRLIYYSQIVNDFQKGDIAEGYSVSREKKESFPLTVTSAQKNPTAFYLCASSALEGQGQPQHFGDGTRLSIL.

This clone was seen once. V gene TRBV19 combines with J gene TRBJ2-3; no firm D call. Deletions cut 4 bases from V and 6 bases from J, with 11 bases between. The CDR3 spans 13 residues. Germline V gene data show CDR1 as LNHDA and CDR2 as SQIVND (reference sequence). For the CDR3, the DNA is TGTGCCAGTAGTAGGTCCGGGCAGGATACGCAGTATTTT. It encodes CASSRSGQDTQYF.